The 32 T cell receptor beta chains below come from one sample, sequenced in a study of cytomegalovirus exposure and HLA in healthy donors. Sequencing was performed with immunoSEQ multiplex PCR; in TCRdb, only in-frame clones are kept and a portion is missing. The repertoire includes roughly 140,000 clones, about 89% of them detected once, and about 3.1% sits in the top ten. Sequencing was performed on PBMCs. All receptors derive from a woman aged 18-29 years in good health and CMV-seropositive.

The J gene is TRBJ2-3, the V gene TRBV25-1, with 10 bases lining up with TRBD2. From germline, CDR1 is MGHDK and CDR2 SYGVNS. CDR3 length: 16 amino acids. V lost 3 bases and J lost 3; bases outside the gene matches: 6. The CDR3 sequence: CASSEWTSGLTDTQYF. The CDR3 nucleotides are TGTGCCAGCAGTGAGTGGACTAGCGGACTAACAGATACGCAGTATTTT.

This sequence joins TRBV4-2 and TRBJ1-3, with 7 bases that match TRBD1. The CDR3 spans 17 residues. The V and J ends lost 3 bases and 4 bases, in that order; junction bases with no gene match: 12. Germline lookup yields CDR1 LGHNA and CDR2 YNFKEQ. The CDR3: CASSHLQTGPGGNTIYF. CDR3 nucleotides: TGTGCCAGCAGCCACCTTCAGACAGGGCCTGGAGGAAACACCATATATTTT.

The gene calls are TRBV10-3 and TRBJ2-5; 9 positions agree with TRBD2. Germline V gene lookup returns CDR1 ENHRY and CDR2 SYGVKD. The V segment lost 4 bases and the J segment 5 bases; nucleotides outside the gene matches: 11. The CDR3 totals 16 residues. For the CDR3, the DNA is TGTGCCATCAGTGTGGGGGGAGCGGGAGGTACGGAGACCCAGTACTTC. Protein product: CAISVGGAGGTETQYF.

The CDR3 region has the DNA TGTGCCAGCAAGGAGTTATTGATAACCGGGGAGCTGTTTTTT. It specifies CASKELLITGELFF. The chain has TRBV6-1 and TRBJ2-2; no reliable D call. Germline V gene data show CDR1 as MNHNS and CDR2 as SASEGT. The CDR3 runs 14 residues. The ends were cut back, 7 bases at V and 5 bases at J, with 14 bases in the middle.

The chain combines TRBV4-2 with TRBJ2-2, with TRBD1 matching 10 bases. This CDR3 is built from 17 residues. CDR1 is LGHNA and CDR2 is YNFKEQ in the germline V gene. With V trimmed by 1 base and J by 4 bases, 6 bases remained unmatched. For the CDR3, the DNA is TGTGCCAGCAGCCAAGGGTCGGGACAGGGGACCACCGGGGAGCTGTTTTTT. It translates to CASSQGSGQGTTGELFF.

The J gene is TRBJ2-7, the V gene TRBV4-3; 11 nucleotides agree with TRBD2. J gave up 4 bases and V 5 bases, and 4 bases lay outside the gene matches. This CDR3 is 14 amino acids long. CDR1 and CDR2 (germline): LGHNA, YSLEER. Here the CDR3 reads CASSIAGGPYEQYF. The CDR3 DNA reads as TGCGCCAGCAGCATAGCGGGAGGGCCATACGAGCAGTACTTC.

In its sample, this clone was seen once. V is TRBV25-1 and J is TRBJ1-4, with D unresolved. The germline CDR1 and CDR2 sequences are MGHDK and SYGVNS. Trimming cost V 3 bases and J 0 bases, with 5 bases left between them. The CDR3 is 14 residues long. The CDR3 nucleotides are TGTGCCAGCAGTGATGGAGCAACTAATGAAAAACTGTTTTTT. Translating it yields CASSDGATNEKLFF. Filled out from reference TRBV25-1 and TRBJ1-4, the complete variable domain reads EADIYQTPRYLVIGTGKKITLECSQTMGHDKMYWYQQDPGMELHLIHYSYGVNSTEKGDLSSESTVSRIRTEHFPLTLESARPSHTSQYLCASSDGATNEKLFFGSGTQLSVL.

This clone was detected only once. The V gene is TRBV12-5, the J gene TRBJ2-1, with TRBD2 identical over 8 bases. Trimming cost V 2 bases and J 9 bases; bases outside gene matches: 6. This CDR3 comprises 14 residues. CDR1 LGHNT and CDR2 FRNRAP come from the germline V gene. CDR3 in amino acids: CASGLTSGSAEQFF. For the CDR3, the DNA is TGTGCTAGTGGTTTGACGAGCGGGAGCGCTGAGCAGTTCTTC.

This chain links TRBV4-3 with TRBJ1-4, with 9 positions matching TRBD1. This CDR3 has 16 amino acids. Germline V CDR1 and CDR2: LGHNA, YSLEER. Trimming removed 3 bases from V and 8 bases from J; junction bases left unmatched: 10. The CDR3 DNA sequence: TGCGCCAGCAGCCACACCCCGGGACAGGGCTCCGAAAAACTGTTTTTT. Protein product: CASSHTPGQGSEKLFF.

This sequence joins TRBV6-1 and TRBJ2-7; 8 bases align to TRBD1. Germline V gene data show CDR1 as MNHNS and CDR2 as SASEGT. V was clipped by 3 bases and J by 2 bases; unmatched bases: 3. The CDR3 is 14 residues long. CDR3 coding DNA: TGTGCCAGCAGTGACCGGACAGGGACCTACGAGCAGTACTTC. This encodes CASSDRTGTYEQYF.

The J gene is TRBJ2-3, the V gene TRBV7-2; D uncertain. Germline CDR1 is SGHTA and CDR2 is FQGNSA. The CDR3 is 15 residues long. V was shortened by 1 base and J by 3 bases, with 11 bases between the two germline ends. CDR3 in amino acids: CASSLGARATDTQYF. The DNA for the CDR3 is TGTGCCAGCAGCTTAGGGGCGCGAGCAACAGATACGCAGTATTTT.

The rearrangement joins TRBV2 to TRBJ2-6; no firm D call. The CDR3 runs 15 residues. Germline assignment: CDR1 SNHLY and CDR2 FYNNEI. The V end lost 7 bases, the J end lost 0 bases, and 10 bases lay between the germline ends. Here the CDR3 DNA reads TGTGCCAGCAAACAACAAAACTCTGGGGCCAACGTCCTGACTTTC. This translates into CASKQQNSGANVLTF.

The chain has TRBV9 and TRBJ2-4; maybe TRBD2 (5 bases). CDR1 is SGDLS and CDR2 is YYNGEE in the germline V gene. CDR3 length equals 18 residues. V lost 3 bases and J lost 2, with 21 bases in between. The CDR3: CASSGGTAQAGPKNIQYF. Here the CDR3 DNA reads TGTGCCAGCAGCGGCGGTACGGCCCAGGCGGGCCCCAAAAACATTCAGTACTTC.

The chain has TRBV6-5 and TRBJ1-4; 7 bases align to TRBD1. The CDR3 totals 15 residues. The junction had 2 bases not matched to a gene; V was cut back by 2 bases and J by 2 bases. The germline V gene encodes CDR1 MNHEY and CDR2 SVGAGI. Written as DNA, the CDR3 is TGTGCCAGCAGTTACATCAGGGGGACTAATGAAAAACTGTTTTTT. It translates to CASSYIRGTNEKLFF.

The rearrangement uses TRBV6-1 and TRBJ1-1; no firm D call. CDR3 size: 16 residues. Trimming took 2 bases from V and 10 from J, leaving 23 bases between them. Germline-derived CDR1 and CDR2 are MNHNS and SASEGT. The CDR3 reads CASSESAQAAGSVAFF. The DNA for the CDR3 is TGTGCCAGCAGTGAATCAGCCCAGGCCGCGGGGAGTGTAGCTTTCTTT.

The gene calls are TRBV10-3 and TRBJ2-7, with D tentatively TRBD1 (7 bases). In germline, CDR1 is ENHRY, CDR2 SYGVKD. This CDR3 is built from 15 residues. Trimming removed 2 bases from V and 5 bases from J, with 16 bases in between. CDR3 nucleotide sequence: TGTGCCATCAGTGAGCCGGAGGGGGCGCGCCACGAGCAGTACTTC. This encodes CAISEPEGARHEQYF.

The chain employs TRBV5-8 and TRBJ2-5; the match to TRBD2 covers 7 bases. CDR3 length equals 16 residues. Germline trimming cut 5 bases from V and 2 bases from J; bases unmatched to any gene: 12. Germline loops: CDR1 SGHTS, CDR2 YDEGEE. As DNA, the CDR3 is TGTGCCAGCAGGAAGTTCGCGGGAGAAATACAAGAGACCCAGTACTTC. It codes for CASRKFAGEIQETQYF.

The chain uses TRBV30 and TRBJ2-7; TRBD1 matches 10 bases. Germline V gives CDR1 GTSNPN, CDR2 SVGIG (reference sequence). There are 13 residues in the CDR3. V shed 3 bases and J 4 bases; nucleotides not matched to a gene: 3. CDR3 nucleotides: TGTGCCTGGAGCACGGGACAGGGGTACGAGCAGTACTTC. Translated, it gives CAWSTGQGYEQYF.

This chain connects TRBV2 to TRBJ2-1, with no clear D. The CDR3 totals 12 residues. The V end lost 6 bases, the J end lost 0 bases, and 3 bases lay between the germline ends. CDR1 and CDR2 from the germline V gene are SNHLY and FYNNEI. The CDR3 sequence: CASSRSYNEQFF. DNA for the CDR3: TGTGCCAGCAGCCGCTCCTACAATGAGCAGTTCTTC. Drawing the rest from reference TRBV2 and TRBJ2-1, the complete variable domain is EPEVTQTPSHQVTQMGQEVILRCVPISNHLYFYWYRQILGQKVEFLVSFYNNEISEKSEIFDDQFSVERPDGSNFTLKIRSTKLEDSAMYFCASSRSYNEQFFGPGTRLTVL.

This chain joins TRBV9 and TRBJ1-1; D remains ambiguous. V lost 2 bases, J lost 4 bases, and 9 bases lay in between. Germline V gene lookup returns CDR1 SGDLS and CDR2 YYNGEE. CDR3 length: 13 amino acids. CDR3 nucleotides: TGTGCCAGCAGCGTGCTAGTAGGCACTGAAGCTTTCTTT. Its protein is CASSVLVGTEAFF. The variable domain in full, completed from reference TRBV9 and TRBJ1-1, reads DSGVTQTPKHLITATGQRVTLRCSPRSGDLSVYWYQQSLDQGLQFLIQYYNGEERAKGNILERFSAQQFPDLHSELNLSSLELGDSALYFCASSVLVGTEAFFGQGTRLTVV.

The CDR3 loop is CSAASGYEQYF. The CDR3 region has the DNA TGCAGTGCTGCTAGCGGGTACGAGCAGTACTTC. V usage is TRBV20-1 and J usage is TRBJ2-7, with TRBD2 matching 8 bases. Germline V gene lookup returns CDR1 DFQATT and CDR2 SNEGSKA (reference sequence). The CDR3 runs 11 residues. V shed 5 bases, J shed 4 bases, and the junction held 1 base outside the gene matches.

The chain has TRBV2 and TRBJ2-2, with TRBD1 matching 7 bases. The ends lost 7 bases at V and 2 bases at J; junction bases unmatched: 7. In germline, CDR1 is SNHLY, CDR2 FYNNEI. The CDR3 consists of 15 residues. This CDR3 reads CASNGQATNTGELFF. The CDR3 nucleotides read TGTGCCAGCAATGGACAGGCGACAAACACCGGGGAGCTGTTTTTT.

The chain is built from TRBV7-9 and TRBJ2-2; 9 bases agree with TRBD2. Germline CDR1 reads SEHNR; CDR2 reads FQNEAQ (reference sequence). Trimming cost V 2 bases and J 0 bases; bases outside gene matches: 1. The CDR3 consists of 16 residues. The CDR3 nucleotides are TGTGCCAGCAGCTTACTAGCGGGGACGAACACCGGGGAGCTGTTTTTT. Protein product: CASSLLAGTNTGELFF.

The V gene is TRBV28, the J gene TRBJ2-3, with 9 bases matching TRBD2. The CDR3 consists of 14 residues. Germline V gives CDR1 MDHEN, CDR2 SYDVKM. Trimming at V came to 3 bases and at J to 4 bases, leaving 2 bases not matched to a gene. CDR3 nucleotide sequence: TGTGCCAGCAGTTTTAGCGGGAGATCAGATACGCAGTATTTT. Protein product: CASSFSGRSDTQYF.

V usage is TRBV28 and J usage is TRBJ1-1; D is unresolved. Looked up from germline, CDR1 is MDHEN and CDR2 is SYDVKM. This CDR3 has 12 residues. V was trimmed by 6 bases and J by 1 base, leaving 6 bases between them. The CDR3 nucleotides read TGTGCCAGCAGAGCAGGGAACACTGAAGCTTTCTTT. This translates into CASRAGNTEAFF.

The chain carries TRBV27 and TRBJ2-3, with TRBD2 matching 10 bases. Germline V gives CDR1 MNHEY, CDR2 SMNVEV (reference sequence). This CDR3 contains 15 residues. Trimming removed 4 bases from V and 7 bases from J; junction bases left unmatched: 8. CDR3 in DNA: TGTGCCAGCAGTTCTCTAGCGGGAGAAACTAATACGCAGTATTTT. Its protein product is CASSSLAGETNTQYF.

J is TRBJ2-4 and V is TRBV12-5, with 7 bases fitting TRBD1. This CDR3 has 15 residues. V lost 2 bases to trimming and J lost 4 bases; unmatched junction nucleotides: 5. The V gene's germline CDR1 is LGHNT and CDR2 FRNRAP. The CDR3 bases are TGTGCTAGTGGTTTGACTCTGGACAGGAAAAACATTCAGTACTTC. Translating gives CASGLTLDRKNIQYF.

This clone was found a few times. The genes are TRBV2 and TRBJ2-7, with 7 bases lining up with TRBD2. From germline, CDR1 is SNHLY and CDR2 FYNNEI. Trimming at V came to 10 bases and at J to 3 bases, leaving 6 bases not matched to a gene. This CDR3 is 12 amino acids long. CDR3 region: CATMGGIYEQYF. The CDR3 bases are TGTGCCACCATGGGAGGGATCTACGAGCAGTACTTC.

This chain uses TRBV27 with TRBJ1-5, with D possibly TRBD1 on 6 matching bases. V shed 6 bases and J shed 3 bases, with 15 bases lying between them. Germline-derived CDR1 and CDR2 are MNHEY and SMNVEV (reference sequence). The CDR3 is 15 amino acids. CDR3 region: CASRVTGMNNQPQHF. CDR3 nucleotides: TGTGCCAGCAGAGTTACAGGGATGAACAATCAGCCCCAGCATTTT.

The chain couples TRBV13 to TRBJ2-7, with 10 bases identical to TRBD2. The CDR3 is 15 amino acids. V dropped 5 bases and J dropped 3; count of bases not matched to a gene: 7. Germline V gene sequence: CDR1 PRHDT, CDR2 FYEKMQ (reference sequence). The CDR3 coding sequence is TGTGCCAGCAGCCCAAGGACTAGCGGTCTCTACGAGCAGTACTTC. It translates to CASSPRTSGLYEQYF.

The chain couples TRBV29-1 to TRBJ1-2; a weak D match, TRBD1 (6 bases). Germline loops: CDR1 SQVTM, CDR2 ANQGSEA. Trimming left V 5 bases short and J 8 bases short, with 18 bases between. This CDR3 comprises 13 residues. The CDR3 spells CSVFGGRVSGYTF. DNA of the CDR3: TGCAGCGTTTTCGGGGGGCGAGTAAGCGGCTACACCTTC.

The V and J genes are TRBV5-1 and TRBJ2-7, with 9 bases aligning to TRBD1. CDR1 is SGHRS and CDR2 is YFSETQ in the germline V gene. V gave up 3 bases and J gave up 2 bases; unmatched junction bases: 3. The CDR3 has 14 residues. As DNA, the CDR3 is TGCGCCAGCAGCTCAAGACAGGGGGCCTACGAGCAGTACTTC. It codes for CASSSRQGAYEQYF.